The TCR beta chain described here comes from a study of blood T cell repertoires in COVID-19 (dated by TCRdb to between 2020 and 2021). As for the study more broadly: Samples from collaborators originated in the United States, Italy and Spain and spanned both the acute and convalescent phases of COVID-19. The material from the prospective study consisted of cDNA or gDNA derived from T cells, B-cell-depleted T cells, or PBMCs. Sample metadata almost always included a de-identified subject ID, COVID-19 status, age in years and sex. The dataset comprised deeply sampled blood TCRbeta repertoires from subjects exposed to, actively infected with, or recovered from COVID-19. The repertoires were released in a freely available public database meant as a resource for research on the immune response to SARS-CoV-2. HLA class I and class II types, where available, came from metadata supplied by the sample provider rather than from assay-based typing. Samples were obtained from the ongoing ImmuneRACE study (first 160 participants) and from over 1,000 subjects provided by 6 global collaborators. The full study reports these points: Clinical and demographic metadata were provided uncurated, with the amount varying by source and participant.

For this clone: Its antigen specificity is not known. Within one base of it there is no much larger clone, and no base qualities were kept.

Whole blood was collected in K2EDTA tubes by collaborating institutions according to the institutions' own protocols. For TCRbeta analysis, collaborators shipped samples in one of three forms: frozen whole blood, isolated PBMCs, or DNA extracted from either of those sample types. TCRbeta CDR3 regions were amplified from genomic DNA by means of the immunoSEQ Assay, a bias-controlled multiplex PCR. Under the source paper's analysis protocol: The number of nucleated cells in each sample was estimated by amplification of reference gene primers within the assay. Sequence reads were collapsed and filtered to measure the absolute abundance of every unique TCRbeta CDR3 rearrangement. For each sample, productive Simpson clonality was calculated as the square root of Simpson's diversity index over productive rearrangements. Drawn from immuneACCESS, this table holds only the in-frame rearrangements with V and J called that TCRdb kept. Clones are partly lost; checked studies trace under half to an unresolved V gene and leave the rest unexplained. The V and J calls and clone size are taken from that table; D and trimming were inferred from the DNA. Present in this sample are roughly 120,000 clones, around 90% of which were seen just once. Approximately 4.2% of the sample is held by the ten biggest clonotypes.

This TCR was sampled from a woman in her forties or fifties with acute or convalescent COVID-19. The sample consisted of peripheral blood.

The CDR3 protein is CASSFGLAFTDTQYF. The bases are TGTGCCAGCAGCTTCGGACTAGCGTTCACAGATACGCAGTATTTT. The chain uses TRBV7-2 and TRBJ2-3; 9 of the junction bases match TRBD2. From the cysteine through the phenylalanine, the CDR3 covers 15 amino acids. Here the CDR3 DNA is all that survives: 45 bases in frame from base 1. Taken from the germline V gene, the CDR1 and CDR2 loops are SGHTA and FQGNSA. The germline V end is reduced by 3 bases and the J end by 2 bases; junction bases left unmatched: 3.